One sample yielded the 18 T cell receptor beta chains listed below, sequenced in a study of patients and donors after allogeneic stem cell transplantation. MiXCR was run by TCRdb on the RT-PCR reads, yielding one entry per CDR3 protein. Found here are about 960,000 distinct CDR3 sequences, roughly 18% of them singletons; the top ten hold 6%. Sequencing was performed on blood, either unsorted or a sorted T cell fraction (not recorded which). The source is a human donor who was either an allogeneic HSCT recipient or a stem cell or donor lymphocyte infusion donor (not recorded which). It is not recorded whose cells these are; they may come from a transplant donor.

The rearrangement joins TRBV5-6 to TRBJ2-3; no clear D gene. This CDR3 contains 15 residues. CDR1 is SGHDT and CDR2 is YYEEEE in the germline V gene. The V and J ends lost 1 base and 1 base respectively, with 10 bases between them. The CDR3 loop reads CASSLPARGTDTQYF. The CDR3 DNA sequence: TGTGCCAGCAGCTTGCCTGCGAGAGGCACAGATACGCAGTATTTT.

This clonotype has a handful of counts. The genes are TRBV20-1 and TRBJ1-4; no clear D. V shed 6 bases and J shed 0 bases, with 11 bases lying between them. The V gene's germline CDR1 is DFQATT and CDR2 SNEGSKA (reference sequence). The CDR3 loop spans 14 amino acids. DNA for the CDR3: TGCAGTGCGAAATCGGGTACAACTAATGAAAAACTGTTTTTT. Its protein is CSAKSGTTNEKLFF.

V gene TRBV20-1 combines with J gene TRBJ2-3; 10 bases line up with TRBD1. The CDR3 totals 13 residues. The germline CDR1 and CDR2 sequences are DFQATT and SNEGSKA (reference sequence). Losses at the gene ends were 5 bases for V and 4 bases for J; bases not matched to a gene: 3. The CDR3 spells CSAVTGGPDTQYF. The CDR3 bases are TGCAGTGCTGTGACAGGGGGCCCAGATACGCAGTATTTT.

At least ten counts were recorded for this clonotype. This rearrangement joins TRBV6-2 or TRBV6-3 to TRBJ2-6; D ambiguous. The CDR3 contains 18 residues. The germline V gene has CDR1 MNHEY and CDR2 SVGEGT. The V and J ends lost 0 bases and 0 bases respectively, with 12 bases between them. For the CDR3, the DNA is TGTGCCAGCAGTTACTCTGCCCCAGGACGCTCTGGGGCCAACGTCCTGACTTTC. As protein: CASSYSAPGRSGANVLTF.

This clonotype was detected a few times. The chain uses TRBV10-3 and TRBJ1-2; D is possibly TRBD1 (6 bases). From germline, CDR1 is ENHRY and CDR2 SYGVKD. The CDR3 loop spans 14 amino acids. V lost 6 bases, J lost 8 bases, and 19 bases lay in between. Here the CDR3 reads CAIRRDEGVGGYTF. CDR3 coding DNA: TGTGCCATCAGGAGGGACGAGGGGGTAGGCGGCTACACCTTC.

At least ten counts were recorded for this clonotype. The genes are TRBV5-1 and TRBJ2-7, with D tentatively TRBD1 (5 bases). The germline V gene encodes CDR1 SGHRS and CDR2 YFSETQ. Trimming removed 1 base at V and 3 bases at J, with 8 bases between. This CDR3 comprises 13 residues. CDR3 DNA sequence: TGCGCCAGCAGCTTGTTAGGGGACTACGAGCAGTACTTC. This sequence encodes CASSLLGDYEQYF.

The J gene is TRBJ2-3, the V gene TRBV12-3 or TRBV12-4; TRBD1 matches at 9 bases. V trimming: 6 bases; J trimming: 0 bases; junction bases outside the gene matches: 10. The CDR3 totals 17 residues. The CDR3 spells CASSLSQGAKSTDTQYF. DNA of the CDR3: TGTGCCAGCAGCCTCTCACAGGGGGCGAAAAGCACAGATACGCAGTATTTT.

This clonotype was detected only a few times. The CDR3 nucleotides read TGTGCCTGGAGTCCATCCGGGTGGGCCTATGGCTACACCTTC. Translation gives CAWSPSGWAYGYTF. The rearrangement joins TRBV30 to TRBJ1-2; D is undetermined. The germline gives CDR1 GTSNPN, CDR2 SVGIG (reference sequence). V lost 2 bases, J lost 4 bases, and 14 bases lay in between. The CDR3 extends over 14 amino acids.

This clonotype was seen more than once but under ten times. The chain combines TRBV6-2 or TRBV6-3 with TRBJ1-1; D ambiguous. CDR1 is MNHEY, CDR2 SVGEGT, per germline. This CDR3 region has 14 residues. The V gene lost 6 bases and the J gene lost 0 bases, with 11 bases spanning the gap. Here the CDR3 reads CASSLVWVNTEAFF. Written as DNA, the CDR3 is TGTGCCAGCAGCCTCGTCTGGGTGAACACTGAAGCTTTCTTT.

This clonotype has more than one count but fewer than ten. The rearrangement links TRBV4-1 to TRBJ2-1; D remains ambiguous. The germline gives CDR1 MGHRA, CDR2 YSYEKL. The CDR3 contains 16 residues. V lost 4 bases and J 2 bases, leaving 15 bases between the germline ends. The CDR3 bases are TGCGCCAGCAGCCCAAAGTCAGCGAATACCTACAATGAGCAGTTCTTC. Translating it yields CASSPKSANTYNEQFF.

The rearrangement joins TRBV5-6 to TRBJ1-4; 10 bases align to TRBD1. V shed 0 bases and J 10 bases; nucleotides not matched to a gene: 0. CDR1 is SGHDT, CDR2 YYEEEE, per germline. The CDR3 contains 13 residues. The CDR3 nucleotides read TGTGCCAGCAGCTTGGGGGACAGGGGAAAACTGTTTTTT. It encodes CASSLGDRGKLFF.

The J gene is TRBJ1-1, the V gene TRBV30; 11 bases agree with TRBD1. Germline CDR1 and CDR2: GTSNPN and SVGIG (reference sequence). Trimming cost V 4 bases and J 8 bases; bases outside gene matches: 9. This CDR3 has 14 residues. This chain's CDR3 is CAWTLGQGGSEAFF. The CDR3 nucleotides are TGTGCCTGGACCCTGGGACAGGGGGGCTCCGAAGCTTTCTTT.

The chain joins TRBV9 to TRBJ2-5; either TRBD1 or TRBD2 may supply D (5 bases each). Trimming took 0 bases from V and 1 from J, leaving 13 bases between them. CDR1 is SGDLS, CDR2 YYNGEE, per germline. There are 16 residues in the CDR3. In nucleotides, the CDR3 is TGTGCCAGCAGCGTAGCAGGAGGCAGGGCCCAAGAGACCCAGTACTTC. Amino acid sequence: CASSVAGGRAQETQYF. Variable domain in full (rest from reference TRBV9 and TRBJ2-5): DSGVTQTPKHLITATGQRVTLRCSPRSGDLSVYWYQQSLDQGLQFLIQYYNGEERAKGNILERFSAQQFPDLHSELNLSSLELGDSALYFCASSVAGGRAQETQYFGPGTRLLVL.

The chain couples TRBV7-9 to TRBJ2-2; 7 nucleotides align to TRBD2. The CDR3 contains 13 residues. V was pared by 7 bases and J by 7 bases, with 6 bases of the junction left unmatched. Germline CDR1 is SEHNR and CDR2 is FQNEAQ (reference sequence). In DNA, the CDR3 is TGTGCCAGCAACCCCGGCGGGGGCGGGGAGCTGTTTTTT. Its protein product is CASNPGGGGELFF.

This clonotype was seen a few times. The chain employs TRBV7-2 and TRBJ1-2; the D is unclear. Germline V gene sequence: CDR1 SGHTA, CDR2 FQGNSA. This CDR3 is built from 13 residues. Trimming cost V 5 bases and J 3 bases, with 10 bases left between them. This CDR3 reads CASSDGRYYGYTF. CDR3 in DNA: TGTGCCAGCAGCGACGGACGGTACTATGGCTACACCTTC.

This clonotype was detected a few times. This CDR3 is CASSLSLHVYEQYF. DNA for the CDR3: TGTGCCAGCAGTTTATCGTTACACGTCTACGAGCAGTACTTC. This chain links TRBV12-3 or TRBV12-4 with TRBJ2-7; D remains unclear. CDR3 length: 14 residues. Trimming shortened V by 2 bases and J by 3 bases, and 11 bases separated the two germline ends.

A few counts support this clonotype. The V and J genes are TRBV6-2 or TRBV6-3 and TRBJ1-1, with 8 bases that match TRBD1. Unmatched junction bases numbered 9, after V lost 4 bases and J lost 11 bases. Germline V gene data show CDR1 as MNHEY and CDR2 as SVGEGT. The CDR3 is 13 amino acids. Here the CDR3 reads CASSSGTGEVAFF. As DNA, the CDR3 is TGTGCCAGCAGTTCTGGGACAGGAGAAGTGGCTTTCTTT.

The chain couples TRBV11-2 to TRBJ2-2; the match to TRBD1 covers 9 bases. The CDR3 is made up of 19 amino acids. The V segment lost 6 bases and the J segment 6 bases; nucleotides outside the gene matches: 20. The germline V gene has CDR1 SGHAT and CDR2 FQNNGV. CDR3 sequence: CASRPGTGIGVFPSGELFF. The CDR3 coding sequence is TGTGCCAGCAGACCCGGGACAGGGATCGGGGTCTTCCCGTCCGGGGAGCTGTTTTTT.